Presented here are 21 T cell receptor beta chains from one specimen sequenced in a study of technical replicates of blood from a few donors. Only in-frame clones appear in the TCRdb table, and some are missing; sequencing was by immunoSEQ multiplex PCR. The data show around 93,000 clones, 85% to 95% seen once. Source material: T cells isolated from PBMCs. These receptors came from a human donor in good health.

The V call is TRBV10-3, the J call TRBJ2-7; weak D call: TRBD1 (6 bases). V lost 4 bases and J 5 bases, leaving 15 bases between the germline ends. This CDR3 contains 14 residues. CDR1 is ENHRY, CDR2 SYGVKD, per germline. This CDR3 reads CAISGSQGRDEQYF. The CDR3 DNA reads as TGTGCCATCAGTGGGTCCCAGGGGCGAGACGAGCAGTACTTC.

The chain joins TRBV6-6 to TRBJ2-1; TRBD2 agrees at 8 bases. Germline trimming cut 6 bases from V and 0 bases from J; bases unmatched to any gene: 4. The CDR3 sequence is 15 residues long. Germline assignment: CDR1 MNHNY and CDR2 SVGAGI (reference sequence). This CDR3 reads CASSRAGASYNEQFF. The CDR3 bases are TGTGCCAGCAGCCGAGCGGGGGCCTCCTACAATGAGCAGTTCTTC.

The chain joins TRBV7-9 to TRBJ1-2, with TRBD1 matching over 8 bases. This CDR3 region has 13 residues. Trimming cost V 8 bases and J 4 bases; bases outside gene matches: 6. Germline values: CDR1 SEHNR, CDR2 FQNEAQ (reference sequence). CDR3 coding DNA: TGTGCCAGCGCACGACAGGGGATCTATGGCTACACCTTC. Protein product: CASARQGIYGYTF.

This chain joins TRBV10-3 and TRBJ1-1; no clear D. The CDR3 runs to 14 residues. The ends were cut back, 3 bases at V and 0 bases at J, with 8 bases in the middle. Germline-derived CDR1 and CDR2 are ENHRY and SYGVKD. In nucleotides, the CDR3 is TGTGCCATCAGTGATTCGGGAATGAACACTGAAGCTTTCTTT. The encoded protein is CAISDSGMNTEAFF.

This sequence joins TRBV19 and TRBJ2-2; possibly TRBD1 for D (6 bases). The CDR3 is 14 residues long. Trimming stripped 4 bases from V and 6 bases from J, with 12 bases between. The germline V gene encodes CDR1 LNHDA and CDR2 SQIVND (reference sequence). The chain's CDR3 is CASSTRGRAGELFF. The CDR3 nucleotides read TGTGCCAGTAGTACGAGGGGGAGAGCCGGGGAGCTGTTTTTT. The full variable domain, with the rest looked up from reference TRBV19 and TRBJ2-2, is DGGITQSPKYLFRKEGQNVTLSCEQNLNHDAMYWYRQDPGQGLRLIYYSQIVNDFQKGDIAEGYSVSREKKESFPLTVTSAQKNPTAFYLCASSTRGRAGELFFGEGSRLTVL.

The chain couples TRBV6-5 to TRBJ1-2; TRBD1 agrees at 7 bases. The germline CDR1 and CDR2 sequences are MNHEY and SVGAGI. This CDR3 is 13 amino acids long. The junction had 4 bases not matched to a gene; V was cut back by 5 bases and J by 4 bases. The CDR3 DNA reads as TGTGCCAGCAGTGACAGGGTCAGCTATGGCTACACCTTC. It yields the protein CASSDRVSYGYTF.

The chain recombines TRBV28 with TRBJ2-7, with TRBD1 as a possible D gene (6 bases). Germline assignment: CDR1 MDHEN and CDR2 SYDVKM. Trimming left V 5 bases short and J 1 base short, with 6 bases between. This CDR3 region has 12 residues. In nucleotides, the CDR3 is TGTGCCAGCAGTGACAGGTCCTACGAGCAGTACTTC. Amino acid sequence: CASSDRSYEQYF.

The J gene is TRBJ2-7, the V gene TRBV7-9; TRBD2 matches at 8 bases. The V gene end was trimmed by 5 bases and the J gene end by 2 bases; junction bases not matched to a gene: 11. Germline V gene data show CDR1 as SEHNR and CDR2 as FQNEAQ (reference sequence). The CDR3 is 16 residues long. CDR3 region: CASSPTGGGRPYEQYF. The DNA of the CDR3 is TGTGCCAGCAGCCCAACGGGGGGCGGGAGGCCCTACGAGCAGTACTTC.

The chain employs TRBV7-3 and TRBJ1-2; 11 positions agree with TRBD1. From germline, CDR1 is SGHTA and CDR2 FQGTGA. The J segment lost 5 bases and the V segment lost 3 bases, leaving 2 bases of the junction unmatched. CDR3 length: 14 residues. DNA for the CDR3: TGTGCCAGCAGCTTGGACAGGGGGCCATATGGCTACACCTTC. It codes for CASSLDRGPYGYTF. Full variable domain (rest looked up from reference TRBV7-3 and TRBJ1-2): GAGVSQTPSNKVTEKGKYVELRCDPISGHTALYWYRQSLGQGPEFLIYFQGTGAADDSGLPNDRFFAVRPEGSVSTLKIQRTERGDSAVYLCASSLDRGPYGYTFGSGTRLTVV.

The chain employs TRBV7-3 and TRBJ2-3; D is undetermined. The V gene's germline CDR1 is SGHTA and CDR2 FQGTGA. Trimming removed 5 bases from V and 1 base from J, with 10 bases in between. The CDR3 spans 14 residues. The CDR3 loop reads CASSLRPGTDTQYF. The CDR3 region has the DNA TGTGCCAGCAGCCTGCGGCCCGGCACAGATACGCAGTATTTT.

The CDR3 spells CAIRDSSGNTIYF. CDR3 nucleotides: TGTGCCATCAGGGACAGCTCTGGAAACACCATATATTTT. The chain combines TRBV10-3 with TRBJ1-3, with a tentative D call TRBD1 (6 bases). Germline CDR1 ENHRY, CDR2 SYGVKD. This CDR3 has 13 amino acids. Trimming pared 6 bases from V and 0 bases from J, leaving 6 bases between.

The chain employs TRBV6-5 and TRBJ1-3, with a tentative D call TRBD1 (5 bases). V was cut by 6 bases and J by 2 bases, with 14 bases left in between. From germline, CDR1 is MNHEY and CDR2 SVGAGI. The CDR3 contains 15 residues. This chain's CDR3 is CASRLAGSTGNTIYF. CDR3 bases: TGTGCCAGCAGATTAGCAGGGTCTACTGGAAACACCATATATTTT.

The sample holds one count of this clone. V is TRBV4-2 and J is TRBJ2-7; 10 nucleotides agree with TRBD2. V dropped 0 bases and J dropped 6; count of bases not matched to a gene: 8. CDR1 and CDR2 from the germline V gene are LGHNA and YNFKEQ. The CDR3 length is 16 residues. Here the CDR3 reads CASSQDPSGRNGEQYF. The CDR3 DNA is TGTGCCAGCAGCCAAGATCCTAGCGGGAGAAATGGCGAGCAGTACTTC.

The chain combines TRBV10-3 with TRBJ2-3, with 14 bases lining up with TRBD2. The V gene's germline CDR1 is ENHRY and CDR2 SYGVKD. This CDR3 is built from 16 residues. Losses at the gene ends were 3 bases for V and 8 bases for J; bases not matched to a gene: 7. The CDR3 sequence is CAISDPGLAGEGTQYF. Here the CDR3 DNA reads TGTGCCATCAGTGACCCGGGACTAGCGGGAGAGGGTACGCAGTATTTT.

This chain connects TRBV6-5 to TRBJ2-7; TRBD2 might be the D (6 bases). This CDR3 spans 13 amino acids. Looked up from germline, CDR1 is MNHEY and CDR2 is SVGAGI. V lost 5 bases, J lost 2 bases, and 10 bases lay in between. This CDR3 reads CASSNGGAYEQYF. The CDR3 DNA sequence: TGTGCCAGCAGTAACGGGGGTGCCTACGAGCAGTACTTC.

The chain carries TRBV7-2 and TRBJ1-2; 7 bases are shared with TRBD1. This CDR3 contains 18 residues. CDR1 and CDR2 (germline): SGHTA, FQGNSA. V was pared by 5 bases and J by 0 bases, with 15 bases of the junction left unmatched. The CDR3 sequence: CASSPLPYGDSPNYGYTF. In DNA form, the CDR3 reads TGTGCCAGCAGCCCCTTACCCTATGGGGACAGCCCTAACTATGGCTACACCTTC.

The chain links TRBV6-7 to TRBJ1-5, with unresolved D. TRBV6-7 is an ORF, with its function uncertain. The CDR3 loop spans 15 amino acids. Trimming left V 4 bases short and J 0 bases short, with 10 bases between. In DNA form, the CDR3 reads TGTGCCAGCAGTTCACGGTCCGCTAGCAATCAGCCCCAGCATTTT. Amino acid sequence: CASSSRSASNQPQHF.

CDR3 in DNA: TGTGCCAGTAGTGCGGGGATCTCCTACGAGCAGTACTTC. It encodes CASSAGISYEQYF. V and J are TRBV19 and TRBJ2-7; D possibly corresponds to TRBD2 (6 bases). The germline V and J ends were trimmed by 5 bases and 0 bases, with 8 bases remaining between them. In germline, CDR1 is LNHDA, CDR2 SQIVND (reference sequence). This CDR3 is built from 13 residues.

This chain links TRBV7-2 with TRBJ2-3, with TRBD2 matching 11 bases. The CDR3 consists of 15 residues. Trimming at V came to 5 bases and at J to 1 base, leaving 2 bases not matched to a gene. In germline, CDR1 is SGHTA, CDR2 FQGNSA. The CDR3 region is CASSGGLAGTDTQYF. CDR3 bases: TGTGCCAGCAGCGGGGGACTAGCGGGCACAGATACGCAGTATTTT.

The rearrangement uses TRBV19 and TRBJ2-1, with 10 nucleotides matching TRBD2. The CDR3 is 14 amino acids. V gave up 5 bases and J gave up 5 bases; unmatched junction bases: 3. CDR1 LNHDA and CDR2 SQIVND come from the germline V gene (reference sequence). The CDR3: CASSPSGSHNEQFF. The DNA of the CDR3 is TGTGCCAGTAGTCCTAGCGGGAGCCACAATGAGCAGTTCTTC.

The table lists this clone with a count of one. The chain carries TRBV19 and TRBJ2-1, with D perhaps matching TRBD1 (5 bases). The ends were cut back, 6 bases at V and 7 bases at J, with 13 bases in the middle. The CDR3 loop spans 13 amino acids. Germline V gives CDR1 LNHDA, CDR2 SQIVND (reference sequence). The CDR3 DNA reads TGTGCCAGTAGGAGGCAGGGTTCAAATGAGCAGTTCTTC. This encodes CASRRQGSNEQFF.